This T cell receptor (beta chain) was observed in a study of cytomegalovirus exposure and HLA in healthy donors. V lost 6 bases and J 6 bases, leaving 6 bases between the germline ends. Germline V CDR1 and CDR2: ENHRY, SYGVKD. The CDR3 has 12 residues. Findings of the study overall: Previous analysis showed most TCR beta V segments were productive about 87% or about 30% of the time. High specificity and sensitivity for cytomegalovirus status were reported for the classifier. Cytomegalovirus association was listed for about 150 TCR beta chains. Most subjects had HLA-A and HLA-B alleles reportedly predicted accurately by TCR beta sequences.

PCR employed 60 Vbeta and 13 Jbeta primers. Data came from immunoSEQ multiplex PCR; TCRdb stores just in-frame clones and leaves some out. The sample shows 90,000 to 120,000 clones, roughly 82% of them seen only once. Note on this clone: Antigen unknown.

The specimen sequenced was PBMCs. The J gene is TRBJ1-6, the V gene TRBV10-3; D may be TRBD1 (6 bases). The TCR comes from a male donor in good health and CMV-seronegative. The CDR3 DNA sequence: TGTGCCATCAGGGACAGTAATTCACCCCTCCACTTT. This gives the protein CAIRDSNSPLHF.